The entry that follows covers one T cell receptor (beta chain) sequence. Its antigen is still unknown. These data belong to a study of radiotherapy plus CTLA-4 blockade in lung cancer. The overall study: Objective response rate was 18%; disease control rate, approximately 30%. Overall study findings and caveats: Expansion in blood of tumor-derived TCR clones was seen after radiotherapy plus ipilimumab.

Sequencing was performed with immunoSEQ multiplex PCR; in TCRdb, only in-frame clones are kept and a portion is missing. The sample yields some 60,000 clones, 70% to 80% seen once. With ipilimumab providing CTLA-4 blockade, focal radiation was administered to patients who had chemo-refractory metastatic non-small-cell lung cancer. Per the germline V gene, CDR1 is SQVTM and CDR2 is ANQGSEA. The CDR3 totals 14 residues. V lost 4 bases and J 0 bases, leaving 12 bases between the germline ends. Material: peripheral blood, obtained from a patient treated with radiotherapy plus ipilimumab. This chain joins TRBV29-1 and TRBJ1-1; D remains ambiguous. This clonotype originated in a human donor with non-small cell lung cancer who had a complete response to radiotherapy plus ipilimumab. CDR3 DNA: TGCAGCGTTGTAACAGACCTTATGAACACTGAAGCTTTCTTT. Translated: CSVVTDLMNTEAFF.